This record looks at one TCR beta chain sequence and its context. Its antigen is not known. This sample was included in a study of shared clonotypes between healthy human individuals. Background on the study: There were three CD4 naive, three CD4 memory, two CD8 naive and one CD8 memory plates per donor. Study results and caveats: Clonotype sharing among donors was expected to depend on sequencing depth.

The CDR3 extends over 15 amino acids. V was shortened by 5 bases and J by 6 bases, with 20 bases between the two germline ends. Germline V lookup: CDR1 SGHVS, CDR2 FQNEAQ. Measured with immunoSEQ multiplex PCR; TCRdb has only the in-frame clones, and not every one. In the table there are 600,000 to 800,000 clones, 72% of which are singletons. The study drew its donors from healthy HIV-negative adults without recent acute infections or vaccinations. The genes are TRBV7-8 and TRBJ2-7; D may be TRBD1 (5 bases). This clonotype originated in a woman in her thirties in good health. The sample consisted of memory CD4+ T cells sorted from blood. Subset here: CD45RA-negative fraction. The CDR3 DNA sequence: TGTGCCAGCAGCGCAGGTAGGGTGACAGATAGCGAGCAGTACTTC. Amino acids: CASSAGRVTDSEQYF.